The rows below give T cell receptor beta chains drawn from one sample of a study of T-cell reconstitution after alpha-beta-depleted transplantation in children. TCRdb fed the PCR reads into MiXCR, producing one record per CDR3 protein. The sample holds some 300,000 distinct CDR3 sequences; 10% are singletons and the top ten take around 7.6%. The material was PBMCs, obtained before TCRalphabeta/CD19-depleted stem cell transplant. Source of these receptors: a boy under two years old with acute myeloid leukemia, due to receive a stem cell transplant. The CDR3 runs from the conserved cysteine through the conserved F or W. Fields, in order: J gene, CDR3 length, D gene, clone size, V gene, CDR3 protein, CDR3 DNA. The D gene is left open where the match is weak. Size tells how often a clone was seen (once, few, many) or the class of an expanded clone, and some rows leave it out.

TRBJ1-2 15 NA many TRBV5-1 CASSSEGRALRGYTF TGCGCCAGCAGCTCCGAAGGCAGGGCCTTAAGGGGCTACACCTTC
TRBJ2-7 14 NA many TRBV5-1 CASSPGPLSYEQYF TGCGCCAGCAGCCCCGGACCTCTCTCCTACGAGCAGTACTTC
TRBJ1-3 18 NA few TRBV11-1 CASSQPPRPESSGNTIYF TGTGCCAGCAGCCAACCGCCACGTCCAGAGAGCTCTGGAAACACCATATATTTT
TRBJ2-7 12 TRBD1 few TRBV20-1 CSAGTDSYEQYF TGCAGTGCTGGGACAGACTCCTACGAGCAGTACTTC
TRBJ1-5 18 NA NA TRBV4-2 CASSLRLLGSNSNQPQHF TGTGCCAGCAGCCTAAGACTGCTAGGGTCGAATAGCAATCAGCCCCAGCATTTT
TRBJ2-7 14 NA many TRBV12-3/TRBV12-4 CASSSRTVAYEQYF TGTGCCAGCAGTTCCCGGACAGTGGCGTACGAGCAGTACTTC
TRBJ2-5 15 NA many TRBV7-2 CASSGGQGGQETQYF TGTGCCAGCAGCGGTGGCCAGGGGGGTCAAGAGACCCAGTACTTC
TRBJ1-5 15 NA many TRBV4-3 CASSQERTFNQPQHF TGCGCCAGCAGCCAAGAACGGACGTTCAATCAGCCCCAGCATTTT
TRBJ1-6 15 TRBD1 few TRBV7-6 CASSAGTGINSPLHF TGTGCCAGCAGCGCCGGGACAGGGATTAATTCACCCCTCCACTTT
TRBJ2-7 15 NA many TRBV9 CASSPQTVSSYEQYF TGTGCCAGCAGTCCTCAGACGGTGAGCTCCTACGAGCAGTACTTC
TRBJ1-6 13 TRBD1 many TRBV28 CASSLSQDREEDF TGTGCCAGCAGTTTATCCCAGGACAGGGAGGAAGACTTT
TRBJ2-5 14 NA many TRBV7-9 CASSLALRVETQYF TGTGCCAGCAGCTTAGCGCTTAGGGTCGAGACCCAGTACTTC
TRBJ2-5 15 TRBD2 many TRBV5-4 CASSYGLARQETQYF TGTGCCAGCAGCTACGGACTAGCGAGGCAAGAGACCCAGTACTTC
TRBJ1-5 14 NA NA TRBV10-2 CASRAPGSNQPQHF TGCGCCAGCAGAGCTCCGGGCTCCAATCAGCCCCAGCATTTT
TRBJ2-7 13 NA few TRBV5-6 CASSPDSAYEQYF TGTGCCAGCAGCCCGGACAGTGCCTACGAGCAGTACTTC
TRBJ2-3 12 NA many TRBV29-1 CSAHRERDTQYF TGCAGCGCCCACAGGGAAAGAGATACGCAGTATTTT
TRBJ2-3 15 TRBD1 NA TRBV7-9 CASSARGPSTDTQYF TGTGCCAGCAGCGCCAGGGGGCCGAGCACAGATACGCAGTATTTT
TRBJ1-6 16 NA NA TRBV7-9 CASSPHDMAWNSPLHF TGTGCCAGCAGCCCCCATGATATGGCATGGAATTCACCCCTCCACTTT
TRBJ2-5 15 TRBD1 few TRBV15 CATSRADRAQETQYF TGTGCCACCAGCAGAGCCGACAGGGCGCAAGAGACCCAGTACTTC
TRBJ2-1 14 TRBD1 many TRBV10-3 CAINAKGAPNEQFF TGTGCCATCAACGCTAAGGGGGCGCCCAATGAGCAGTTCTTC
TRBJ2-3 15 NA many TRBV3-1 CASSHLSGRTDTQYF TGTGCCAGCAGCCATCTCAGCGGTAGGACAGATACGCAGTATTTT
TRBJ2-7 14 NA few TRBV7-2 CASSLVAGSPEQYF TGTGCCAGCAGCTTAGTCGCGGGGTCCCCGGAGCAGTACTTC
TRBJ1-1 17 TRBD1 few TRBV4-2 CASSQGHIGTGGTEAFF TGTGCCAGCAGCCAAGGCCACATCGGGACAGGGGGTACTGAAGCTTTCTTT
TRBJ2-5 13 NA many TRBV12-3/TRBV12-4 CASSFRQDKTQYF TGTGCCAGCAGTTTCCGACAGGATAAGACCCAGTACTTC
TRBJ2-5 18 NA few TRBV24-1 CATSDLRIGSTQQETQYF TGTGCCACCAGTGATTTGAGGATCGGCAGCACTCAACAAGAGACCCAGTACTTC
TRBJ2-3 14 NA many TRBV29-1 CSVEGATSTDTQYF TGCAGCGTTGAAGGGGCTACTAGCACAGATACGCAGTATTTT
TRBJ2-1 13 NA many TRBV20-1 CSARVQGFNEQFF TGCAGTGCTAGAGTGCAAGGGTTCAATGAGCAGTTCTTC
TRBJ1-1 16 NA many TRBV7-9 CASSRTAGLRDTEAFF TGTGCCAGCAGCCGAACGGCCGGGTTGAGGGACACTGAAGCTTTCTTT
TRBJ2-1 14 TRBD2 NA TRBV24-1 CATKAGDSYNEQFF TGTGCCACCAAGGCGGGGGACTCCTACAATGAGCAGTTCTTC
TRBJ2-6 15 NA many TRBV21-1 CASRKQRSGANVLTF TGTGCCAGCAGAAAGCAACGCTCTGGGGCCAACGTCCTGACTTTC
TRBJ2-7 15 TRBD1 NA TRBV20-1 CSARDVQGLSYEQYF TGCAGTGCTAGAGATGTACAGGGGCTGTCCTACGAGCAGTACTTC
TRBJ2-5 14 NA many TRBV5-1 CASKGQGHQETQYF TGCGCCAGCAAAGGTCAGGGCCACCAAGAGACCCAGTACTTC
TRBJ2-5 15 TRBD1 many TRBV5-1 CASTSGQAYQETQYF TGCGCCAGCACTTCGGGACAGGCTTACCAAGAGACCCAGTACTTC
TRBJ2-3 17 TRBD1 NA TRBV19 CASSIEDGTGVTDTQYF TGTGCCAGTAGTATAGAGGATGGGACAGGTGTCACAGATACGCAGTATTTT
TRBJ2-1 14 NA many TRBV2 CASSVLGGWGEQFF TGTGCCAGCAGTGTACTAGGGGGGTGGGGAGAGCAGTTCTTC
TRBJ2-1 17 TRBD2 NA TRBV4-3 CASSQDGASGMYNEQFF TGCGCCAGCAGCCAAGATGGGGCTAGCGGCATGTACAATGAGCAGTTCTTC
TRBJ1-1 12 TRBD1 few TRBV28 CAGQGMDTEAFF TGTGCCGGACAGGGGATGGACACTGAAGCTTTCTTT
TRBJ2-4 18 NA once TRBV12-3/TRBV12-4 CAFSFFPLSTGGGNIQYF TGTGCCTTCAGTTTCTTCCCGCTTTCCACAGGGGGGGGAAACATTCAGTACTTC
TRBJ2-1 12 NA few TRBV27 CASSWGGQEQFF TGTGCCAGCAGTTGGGGGGGGCAGGAGCAGTTCTTC
TRBJ2-1 16 TRBD2 many TRBV20-1 CSASLAGETSYNEQFF TGCAGTGCTAGTCTAGCGGGAGAGACCTCCTACAATGAGCAGTTCTTC
TRBJ2-7 13 NA many TRBV6-2/TRBV6-3 CASSYGQLYEQYF TGTGCCAGCAGTTATGGACAGCTCTACGAGCAGTACTTC
TRBJ2-3 14 NA once TRBV29-1 CSVGGGRPILPQYF TGCAGCGTTGGGGGCGGGCGTCCCATCCTTCCGCAGTATTTT
TRBJ1-6 16 NA many TRBV27 CASSPTQSSYNSPLHF TGTGCCAGCAGTCCTACCCAAAGCTCCTATAATTCACCCCTCCACTTT
TRBJ2-3 16 TRBD2 many TRBV7-2 CASSLGGSGRTDTQYF TGTGCCAGCAGCTTAGGGGGTAGCGGGAGAACAGATACGCAGTATTTT
TRBJ2-5 17 NA many TRBV29-1 CSVWLSTPGHAQETQYF TGCAGCGTTTGGTTGAGTACACCGGGACACGCACAAGAGACCCAGTACTTC
TRBJ2-7 13 NA many TRBV9 CASSPRHLYEQYF TGTGCCAGCAGCCCTCGACACCTCTACGAGCAGTACTTC
TRBJ2-1 17 TRBD1 few TRBV7-6 CASSSRPGGSSYNEQFF TGTGCCAGCAGCTCACGCCCAGGGGGTAGCTCCTACAATGAGCAGTTCTTC